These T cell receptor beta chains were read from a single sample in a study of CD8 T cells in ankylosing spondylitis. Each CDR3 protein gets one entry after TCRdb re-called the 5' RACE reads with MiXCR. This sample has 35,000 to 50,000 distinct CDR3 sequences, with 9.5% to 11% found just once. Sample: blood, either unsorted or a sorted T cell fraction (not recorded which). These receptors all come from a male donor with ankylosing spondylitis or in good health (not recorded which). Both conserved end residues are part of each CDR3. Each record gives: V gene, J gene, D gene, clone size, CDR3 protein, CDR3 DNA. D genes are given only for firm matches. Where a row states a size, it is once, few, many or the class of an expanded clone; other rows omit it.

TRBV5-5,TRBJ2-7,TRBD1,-,CASSPGDRGIHEQYF,TGTGCCAGCAGCCCGGGGGACAGGGGTATCCACGAGCAGTACTTC
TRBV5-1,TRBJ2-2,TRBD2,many,CASSPLERGSTGELFF,TGCGCCAGCAGCCCCCTCGAGCGGGGGAGCACCGGGGAGCTGTTTTTT
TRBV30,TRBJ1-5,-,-,CAWSDRNQPQHF,TGTGCCTGGAGTGACCGGAATCAGCCCCAGCATTTT
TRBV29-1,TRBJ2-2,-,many,CSVDRTNTGELFF,TGCAGCGTTGACCGAACGAACACCGGGGAGCTGTTTTTT
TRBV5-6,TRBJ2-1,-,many,CASSFRDAPYNEQFF,TGTGCCAGCAGCTTCCGGGACGCGCCCTACAATGAGCAGTTCTTC
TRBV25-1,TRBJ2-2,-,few,CASSGGKGNTGELFF,TGTGCCAGCAGTGGGGGGAAGGGGAACACCGGGGAGCTGTTTTTT
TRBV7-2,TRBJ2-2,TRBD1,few,CASSYRTGNAGELFF,TGTGCCAGCAGCTATCGGACAGGGAACGCCGGGGAGCTGTTTTTT
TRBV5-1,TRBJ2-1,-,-,CASSLGQGGHNEQFF,TGCGCCAGCAGCTTGGGCCAGGGGGGCCACAATGAGCAGTTCTTC
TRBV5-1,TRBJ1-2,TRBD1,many,CASSLDNRDSYGYTF,TGCGCCAGCAGCTTGGACAACCGGGACAGCTATGGCTACACCTTC
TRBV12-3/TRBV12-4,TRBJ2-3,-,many,CASSLKGWDTDTQYF,TGTGCCAGCAGTTTGAAGGGTTGGGACACAGATACGCAGTATTTT
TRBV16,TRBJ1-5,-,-,CASSQSGGYSNQPQHF,TGTGCCAGCAGCCAATCCGGGGGGTATAGCAATCAGCCCCAGCATTTT
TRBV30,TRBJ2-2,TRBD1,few,CAWSLGTGYTGELFF,TGTGCCTGGAGTCTCGGGACAGGGTACACCGGGGAGCTGTTTTTT
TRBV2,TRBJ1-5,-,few,CASSVRGRNQPQHF,TGTGCCAGCAGTGTTCGGGGACGAAATCAGCCCCAGCATTTT
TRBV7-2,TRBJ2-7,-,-,CASSSDRTLYEQYF,TGTGCCAGCAGCTCAGACAGGACTCTCTACGAGCAGTACTTC
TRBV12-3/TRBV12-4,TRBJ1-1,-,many,CASSRSAANTEAFF,TGTGCCAGCAGCCGATCCGCAGCGAACACTGAAGCTTTCTTT
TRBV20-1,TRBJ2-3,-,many,CSAKSSGYTDTQYF,TGCAGTGCTAAATCAAGCGGGTACACAGATACGCAGTATTTT
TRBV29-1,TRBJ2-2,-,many,CSAWVGRELFF,TGCAGCGCCTGGGTCGGGCGGGAGCTGTTTTTT
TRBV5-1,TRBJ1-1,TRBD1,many,CASSWRGPTEAFF,TGCGCCAGCAGCTGGAGGGGGCCGACTGAAGCTTTCTTT
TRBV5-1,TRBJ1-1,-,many,CASSLVRMNTEAFF,TGCGCCAGCAGCTTGGTTAGAATGAACACTGAAGCTTTCTTT
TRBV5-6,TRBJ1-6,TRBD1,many,CASRLTGDYSYNSPLHF,TGTGCCAGCAGACTGACAGGGGACTACTCCTATAATTCACCCCTCCACTTT
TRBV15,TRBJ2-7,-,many,CATSRDSQGSYEQYF,TGTGCCACCAGCAGAGACTCTCAGGGGAGCTACGAGCAGTACTTC
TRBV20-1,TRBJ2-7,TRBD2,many,CSARALNGLAGRQYF,TGCAGTGCTAGAGCCCTAAACGGACTAGCAGGGCGACAGTACTTC
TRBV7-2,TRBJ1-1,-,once,CVSSLEGNTEAFF,TGTGTCAGCAGCTTGGAGGGGAACACTGAAGCTTTCTTT
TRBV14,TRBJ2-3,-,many,CASSQDLSTDTQYF,TGTGCCAGCAGCCAAGATTTGAGCACAGATACGCAGTATTTT
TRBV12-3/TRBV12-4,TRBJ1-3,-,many,CASTLTESGNTIYF,TGTGCCAGCACCTTGACCGAGTCTGGAAACACCATATATTTT
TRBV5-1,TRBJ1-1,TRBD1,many,CASSETGAAGTEAFF,TGCGCCAGCAGCGAGACAGGGGCCGCGGGGACTGAAGCTTTCTTT
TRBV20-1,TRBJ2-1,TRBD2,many,CSAPWWGGGSYNEQFF,TGCAGTGCTCCTTGGTGGGGCGGGGGGTCCTACAATGAGCAGTTCTTC
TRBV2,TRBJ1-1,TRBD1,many,CASSVLTGVTDTMNTEAFF,TGTGCCAGCAGTGTCCTGACAGGGGTTACTGACACCATGAACACTGAAGCTTTCTTT
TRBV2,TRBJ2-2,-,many,CASGFDTGELFF,TGTGCCAGCGGGTTTGACACCGGGGAGCTGTTTTTT
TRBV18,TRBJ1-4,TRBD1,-,CASSPSQTGLGEKLFF,TGTGCCAGCTCACCTTCCCAGACAGGGTTGGGTGAAAAACTGTTTTTT
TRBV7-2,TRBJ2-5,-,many,CASTLSDQTQYF,TGTGCCAGCACCCTCTCAGACCAGACCCAGTACTTC
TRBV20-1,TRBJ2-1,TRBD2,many,CSARDRRLAGANNEQFF,TGCAGTGCTAGAGACAGAAGACTAGCGGGGGCTAACAATGAGCAGTTCTTC
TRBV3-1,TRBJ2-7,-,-,CASSQVPVEGYEQYF,TGTGCCAGCAGCCAAGTTCCAGTGGAGGGCTACGAGCAGTACTTC
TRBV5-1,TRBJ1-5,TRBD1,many,CASSWTGDQPQHF,TGCGCCAGCAGCTGGACAGGGGACCAGCCCCAGCATTTT
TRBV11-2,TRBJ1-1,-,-,CASSRWGTEAFF,TGTGCCAGCAGCCGTTGGGGCACTGAAGCTTTCTTT
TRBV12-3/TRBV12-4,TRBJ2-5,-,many,CASSLGSQGTQYF,TGTGCCAGCAGTTTGGGCAGTCAAGGGACCCAGTACTTC
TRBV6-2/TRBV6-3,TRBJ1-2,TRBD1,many,CASSPRTGNGYTF,TGTGCCAGCAGTCCCAGGACAGGGAATGGCTACACCTTC
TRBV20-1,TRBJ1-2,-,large,CSALGSGYGYTF,TGCAGTGCCCTAGGGTCTGGCTATGGCTACACCTTC
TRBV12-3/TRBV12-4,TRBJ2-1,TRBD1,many,CASRPRLGQLNEQFF,TGTGCCAGCAGACCGAGGTTGGGACAGTTGAATGAGCAGTTCTTC
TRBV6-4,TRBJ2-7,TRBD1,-,CASRDRGEFPYEQYF,TGTGCCAGCAGGGACAGGGGGGAATTCCCCTACGAGCAGTACTTC
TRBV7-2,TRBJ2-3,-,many,CASSQLWSLTDTQYF,TGTGCCAGCAGCCAACTGTGGTCGCTCACAGATACGCAGTATTTT
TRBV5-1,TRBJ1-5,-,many,CASSVDGPGTQHF,TGCGCCAGCAGCGTCGACGGACCGGGAACCCAGCATTTT
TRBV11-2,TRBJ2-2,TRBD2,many,CASKKGSGPNTGELFF,TGTGCCAGCAAGAAGGGTAGCGGGCCGAACACCGGGGAGCTGTTTTTT
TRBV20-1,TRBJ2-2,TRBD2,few,CSSGGGRTGELFF,TGCAGCTCCGGGGGGGGGCGCACCGGGGAGCTGTTTTTT
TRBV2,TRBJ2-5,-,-,CASSVDRYQETQYF,TGTGCCAGCAGTGTTGACAGATATCAAGAGACCCAGTACTTC
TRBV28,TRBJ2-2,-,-,CASIRTGPTGELFF,TGTGCCAGCATTCGAACAGGTCCCACCGGGGAGCTGTTTTTT
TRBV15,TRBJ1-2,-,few,CATSRQIRGSYGYTF,TGTGCCACCAGCAGACAAATCCGAGGTTCCTATGGCTACACCTTC
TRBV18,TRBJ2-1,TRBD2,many,CASSPPSGGLYFHEQFF,TGTGCCAGCTCACCTCCTAGCGGGGGGCTATATTTCCATGAGCAGTTCTTC
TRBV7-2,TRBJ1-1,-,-,CASSFEGTEAFF,TGTGCCAGCAGCTTCGAGGGGACTGAAGCTTTCTTT
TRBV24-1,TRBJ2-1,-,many,CATSDYSNRVDEQFF,TGTGCCACCAGTGATTATTCAAACAGGGTCGATGAGCAGTTCTTC